This T cell receptor (beta chain) is from a study of T cell changes during pregnancy in multiple sclerosis. Germline CDR1 MNHNS, CDR2 SASEGT. The ends were cut back, 3 bases at V and 5 bases at J, with 7 bases in the middle. The CDR3 spans 12 residues. TCRdb's copy holds only in-frame clones and misses some; the assay was immunoSEQ multiplex PCR. This table holds about 60,000 clones, just over 90% found once. This clone was seen only once. This TCR came from a female donor with multiple sclerosis, enrolled in a pregnancy study. This chain connects TRBV6-1 to TRBJ1-2, with D possibly TRBD1 on 5 matching bases. The source material was peripheral blood, sampled in the second trimester of pregnancy. CDR3 loop: CASSDPGYGYTF. In nucleotides, the CDR3 is TGTGCCAGCAGTGATCCAGGGTATGGCTACACCTTC.